The source of this T cell receptor beta chain is a study of blood T cell repertoires in COVID-19. Study context: Sites across the United States, Italy and Spain contributed samples from acute and convalescent COVID-19.

There are 11 residues in the CDR3. V was cut by 6 bases and J by 3 bases, with 5 bases left in between. Germline CDR1 reads MDHEN; CDR2 reads SYDVKM. TCRdb keeps only in-frame clones here, not all; method: immunoSEQ multiplex PCR. Of 250,000 to 350,000 clones in the sample, about 90% were seen once. Sequenced input: PBMCs or T cells enriched from blood (not recorded which). The sequence derives from a woman aged 25 to 39 who had recovered from COVID-19. V is TRBV28 and J is TRBJ1-1, with D perhaps TRBD1 (5 bases). DNA for the CDR3: TGTGCCAGCAGCAGGGACACTGAAGCTTTCTTT. Its protein is CASSRDTEAFF.